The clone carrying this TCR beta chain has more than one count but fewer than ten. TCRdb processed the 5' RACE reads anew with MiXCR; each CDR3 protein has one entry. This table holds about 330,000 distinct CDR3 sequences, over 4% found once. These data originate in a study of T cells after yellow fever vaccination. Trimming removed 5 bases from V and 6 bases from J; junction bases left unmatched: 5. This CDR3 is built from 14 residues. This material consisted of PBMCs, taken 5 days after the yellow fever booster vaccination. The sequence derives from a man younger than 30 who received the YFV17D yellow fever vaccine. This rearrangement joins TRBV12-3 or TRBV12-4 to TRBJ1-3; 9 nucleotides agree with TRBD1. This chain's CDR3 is CASSLGQGQNTIYF. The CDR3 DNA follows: TGTGCCAGCAGTCTAGGACAGGGGCAAAACACCATATATTTT.